The present T cell receptor (beta chain) was sequenced within a study of T cells in Graves' hyperthyroidism and ophthalmopathy. The trim removed 5 bases at V and 6 bases at J, leaving 7 bases unmatched. The CDR3 is 15 residues long. The germline V gene has CDR1 MDHEN and CDR2 SYDVKM. This clonotype was observed a single time. A much larger clone lies a single base off, so this may be a read error. In this CDR3 the conserved last residue, phenylalanine or tryptophan, is missing, so a read error is likely. RNA transcripts provided the source from which TCR beta CDR3 regions were amplified. A first-round RT-PCR of the TCR CDR3 used the HTBI primer set. MiXCR, applied by TCRdb to the multiplex PCR reads, yields one record per CDR3 protein. The sample carries 490,000 or so distinct CDR3 sequences, around a fifth recorded once. Ophthalmopathy patients had moderate-to-severe active disease, CAS ≥3, NOSPECS ≥4, and disease duration under 3 months. Lactation, pregnancy, other autoimmune disease or uncontrolled infection excluded patients. Thyroid ultrasound and orbital computed tomography, with clinical symptoms and serum thyroxine and TRAb, informed diagnoses.

The material sequenced was blood. The sequence was collected from a woman in her 70s with Graves' ophthalmopathy. This chain joins TRBV28 and TRBJ2-5, with 12 nucleotides matching TRBD1. This chain's CDR3 is CASSTSGQGAKTQYL. In DNA form, the CDR3 reads TGTGCCAGCAGTACCTCGGGACAGGGGGCGAAGACCCAGTACCTC.